One sample yielded the 12 T cell receptor beta chains listed below, sequenced in a study of PD-1 blockade in classical Hodgkin lymphoma. All trial patients relapsed after autologous stem cell transplantation. TCRdb keeps only in-frame clones here, not all; method: immunoSEQ multiplex PCR. This sample has 75,000 to 100,000 clones, with roughly 84% found just once. Sequences were derived from peripheral blood mononuclear cells (PBMCs), sampled at baseline. These receptors were obtained from a human donor with classical Hodgkin lymphoma.

V usage is TRBV25-1 and J usage is TRBJ2-2, with D tentatively TRBD1 or TRBD2 (6 bases each). The V gene lost 6 bases and the J gene lost 5 bases, with 13 bases spanning the gap. This CDR3 is built from 14 residues. CDR1 is MGHDK and CDR2 is SYGVNS in the germline V gene. The CDR3 is CASSQRGETGELFF. The CDR3 coding sequence is TGTGCCAGCAGCCAAAGGGGGGAAACCGGGGAGCTGTTTTTT.

The rearrangement uses TRBV14 and TRBJ2-3; possible D gene TRBD1, 5 bases. The CDR3 consists of 13 residues. Germline lookup yields CDR1 SGHDN and CDR2 FVKESK. Trimming stripped 0 bases from V and 5 bases from J, with 6 bases between. The CDR3 coding sequence is TGTGCCAGCAGCCAAGAAAGGGGAGATACGCAGTATTTT. Protein sequence: CASSQERGDTQYF. Full variable domain (remainder filled in from reference TRBV14 and TRBJ2-3): EAGVTQFPSHSVIEKGQTVTLRCDPISGHDNLYWYRRVMGKEIKFLLHFVKESKQDESGMPNNRFLAERTGGTYSTLKVQPAELEDSGVYFCASSQERGDTQYFGPGTRLTVL.

V is TRBV19 and J is TRBJ1-1; D gene ambiguous. The CDR3 is made up of 16 amino acids. Germline loops: CDR1 LNHDA, CDR2 SQIVND (reference sequence). V shed 4 bases and J shed 1 base, with 16 bases lying between them. CDR3 amino acids: CASSTPLTRANTEAFF. CDR3 nucleotide sequence: TGTGCCAGTAGTACACCCCTCACAAGGGCGAACACTGAAGCTTTCTTT. The full variable domain, rest sourced from reference TRBV19 and TRBJ1-1, is DGGITQSPKYLFRKEGQNVTLSCEQNLNHDAMYWYRQDPGQGLRLIYYSQIVNDFQKGDIAEGYSVSREKKESFPLTVTSAQKNPTAFYLCASSTPLTRANTEAFFGQGTRLTVV.

This chain links TRBV18 with TRBJ2-3, with TRBD2 identical over 7 bases. CDR3 size: 15 residues. V shed 0 bases, J shed 0 bases, and the junction held 0 bases outside the gene matches. Germline CDR1 reads KGHSH; CDR2 reads LQKENI. CDR3 loop: CASSPPGGSTDTQYF. The CDR3 bases are TGTGCCAGCTCACCACCGGGGGGGAGCACAGATACGCAGTATTTT. The variable domain in full, completed from reference TRBV18 and TRBJ2-3, reads NAGVMQNPRHLVRRRGQEARLRCSPMKGHSHVYWYRQLPEEGLKFMVYLQKENIIDESGMPKERFSAEFPKEGPSILRIQQVVRGDSAAYFCASSPPGGSTDTQYFGPGTRLTVL.

The chain combines TRBV5-1 with TRBJ2-1, with D unresolved. Germline values: CDR1 SGHRS, CDR2 YFSETQ. V was trimmed by 0 bases and J by 5 bases, leaving 12 bases between them. The length of the CDR3 is 15 residues. The CDR3, as DNA: TGCGCCAGCAGCTTGGTCCCGCTGCAGGACAATGAGCAGTTCTTC. Translating it yields CASSLVPLQDNEQFF.

This clone was recorded a few times. The chain recombines TRBV28 with TRBJ1-5; D is ambiguous. The CDR3 is made up of 15 amino acids. CDR1 is MDHEN and CDR2 is SYDVKM in the germline V gene. The V end was cut by 6 bases, the J end by 2 bases, with 14 bases between. The CDR3 coding sequence is TGTGCCAGCAGGGAAACTTACCTGGGCAATCAGCCCCAGCATTTT. The encoded protein is CASRETYLGNQPQHF.

The V and J genes are TRBV7-3 and TRBJ2-2; D is possibly TRBD1 or TRBD2 (5 bases each). The CDR3 is 14 amino acids. Per germline, CDR1 SGHTA and CDR2 FQGTGA. V lost 4 bases, J lost 6 bases, and 12 bases lay in between. The CDR3: CASSSGRVPGELFF. DNA of the CDR3: TGTGCCAGCAGCTCGGGGCGGGTTCCCGGGGAGCTGTTTTTT.

Of note for this clone: Within the sample, other DNA sequences also encode this same CDR3. This sequence joins TRBV10-3 and TRBJ1-1; no reliable D call. The V end was cut by 0 bases, the J end by 4 bases, with 3 bases between. The CDR3 runs to 12 residues. In germline, CDR1 is ENHRY, CDR2 SYGVKD. CDR3 nucleotides: TGTGCCATCAGTGAGTCTGGCACTGAAGCTTTCTTT. Protein product: CAISESGTEAFF.

J is TRBJ2-3 and V is TRBV5-1; 8 bases agree with TRBD1. Trimming cost V 3 bases and J 2 bases; bases outside gene matches: 2. The CDR3 consists of 14 residues. Germline lookup yields CDR1 SGHRS and CDR2 YFSETQ. The CDR3 sequence: CASSWTGPTDTQYF. CDR3 DNA: TGCGCCAGCAGCTGGACAGGGCCCACAGATACGCAGTATTTT.

This rearrangement joins TRBV7-9 to TRBJ2-1; D is ambiguous. CDR1 SEHNR and CDR2 FQNEAQ come from the germline V gene (reference sequence). This CDR3 is 16 amino acids long. Trimming pared 5 bases from V and 6 bases from J, leaving 20 bases between. The CDR3 coding sequence is TGTGCCAGCAGCCAAGATCTCCTCGCCCCACTCAATGAGCAGTTCTTC. Translating gives CASSQDLLAPLNEQFF.

V gene TRBV6-1 combines with J gene TRBJ1-3, with D uncertain. Germline V gives CDR1 MNHNS, CDR2 SASEGT. V was trimmed by 7 bases and J by 0 bases, leaving 10 bases between them. The CDR3 spans 14 residues. The CDR3 loop reads CASTVALSGNTIYF. The CDR3 region has the DNA TGTGCCAGCACGGTAGCTCTCTCTGGAAACACCATATATTTT.

J is TRBJ1-4 and V is TRBV19; D not resolved. V was shortened by 3 bases and J by 4 bases, with 12 bases between the two germline ends. Germline lookup yields CDR1 LNHDA and CDR2 SQIVND (reference sequence). CDR3 size: 15 residues. The CDR3 loop reads CASSIRGPNNEKLFF. The CDR3 bases are TGTGCCAGTAGTATTCGAGGGCCGAATAATGAAAAACTGTTTTTT.